Below, 9 T cell receptor beta chains from the same sample are listed, as sequenced in a study of cytomegalovirus exposure and HLA in healthy donors. PCR primers comprised 60 Vbeta and 13 Jbeta primers. Assay: immunoSEQ multiplex PCR; the TCRdb copy retains only in-frame clones and omits some. The table has about 160,000 clones, 86% seen once. Sequences were obtained from PBMCs. These TCRs come from a woman between 18 and 30 years old in good health and CMV-seronegative.

The CDR3 sequence: CASSETPGTRGDTEAFF. The CDR3 DNA follows: TGTGCCAGCAGTGAAACCCCCGGGACTCGGGGGGACACTGAAGCTTTCTTT. The chain is built from TRBV25-1 and TRBJ1-1, with D maybe TRBD1 (5 bases). The CDR3 is 17 amino acids. V lost 2 bases and J 3 bases, leaving 19 bases between the germline ends. Germline-derived CDR1 and CDR2 are MGHDK and SYGVNS.

The chain carries TRBV5-6 and TRBJ2-5; D is perhaps TRBD2 (6 bases). In germline, CDR1 is SGHDT, CDR2 YYEEEE. Trimming stripped 3 bases from V and 11 bases from J, with 23 bases between. This CDR3 contains 15 residues. The CDR3 region has the DNA TGTGCCAGCAGCTCGCTTGGTCGGGGTCCGGGGGAGCAGTACTTC. Translated, it gives CASSSLGRGPGEQYF.

The V call is TRBV28, the J call TRBJ1-5; D is undetermined. There are 12 residues in the CDR3. CDR1 is MDHEN and CDR2 is SYDVKM in the germline V gene. Trimming shortened V by 3 bases and J by 9 bases, and 9 bases separated the two germline ends. For the CDR3, the DNA is TGTGCCAGCAGTTTCGGGGAGGCGCCCCAGCATTTT. Translated: CASSFGEAPQHF.

This chain joins TRBV11-2 and TRBJ1-5, with no clear D. Trimming pared 1 base from V and 6 bases from J, leaving 7 bases between. There are 13 residues in the CDR3. Germline lookup yields CDR1 SGHAT and CDR2 FQNNGV. The DNA for the CDR3 is TGTGCCAGCAGCTTAGGAACATCTCAGCCCCAGCATTTT. Amino acid sequence: CASSLGTSQPQHF.

The chain combines TRBV6-6 with TRBJ2-7, with D unclear. With 2 bases removed from V and 6 bases from J, the gap between germline ends came to 11 bases. There are 13 residues in the CDR3. Germline loops: CDR1 MNHNY, CDR2 SVGAGI (reference sequence). The CDR3: CASSYGPLGEQYF. For the CDR3, the DNA is TGTGCCAGCAGTTACGGGCCCCTGGGCGAGCAGTACTTC.

In nucleotides, the CDR3 is TGCGCCAGCAGCCTCGGACTAGCGGGATCAGGCCCCTACGAGCAGTACTTC. Translation gives CASSLGLAGSGPYEQYF. The chain uses TRBV5-1 and TRBJ2-7; TRBD2 aligns across 12 bases. The germline V gene encodes CDR1 SGHRS and CDR2 YFSETQ. The junction had 10 bases not matched to a gene; V was cut back by 4 bases and J by 2 bases. The CDR3 has 17 residues.

The chain joins TRBV28 to TRBJ2-7; D is possibly TRBD2 (7 bases). In germline, CDR1 is MDHEN, CDR2 SYDVKM. The CDR3 spans 14 residues. Trimming removed 7 bases at V and 3 bases at J, with 16 bases between. Here the CDR3 reads CASNPRGGLYEQYF. CDR3 nucleotide sequence: TGTGCCAGCAATCCGAGGGGGGGCCTCTACGAGCAGTACTTC.

The genes are TRBV7-8 and TRBJ2-7; 13 nucleotides match TRBD2. The CDR3 is made up of 16 amino acids. From germline, CDR1 is SGHVS and CDR2 FQNEAQ. The J segment lost 2 bases and the V segment lost 5 bases, leaving 6 bases of the junction unmatched. The CDR3 nucleotides are TGTGCCAGCAGCAAAACCGGGACTAGCGGGACCTACGAGCAGTACTTC. Protein sequence: CASSKTGTSGTYEQYF.

The chain uses TRBV5-4 and TRBJ2-3, with 7 bases that match TRBD1. There are 16 residues in the CDR3. Germline V lookup: CDR1 SGHNT, CDR2 YYREEE (reference sequence). V was pared by 0 bases and J by 4 bases, with 8 bases of the junction left unmatched. The CDR3 nucleotides are TGTGCCAGCAGCTTGGATTTGGGTCAGGGGGCAGATACGCAGTATTTT. Residues: CASSLDLGQGADTQYF.